This TCR beta chain was documented in a study of cytomegalovirus exposure and HLA in healthy donors. Study-wide results and limits: When a later analysis compared HLA-associated TCR beta chains with equally common others, the HLA-associated chains turned out to be more clonally expanded and to have lower generation probabilities. Sequencing had likely introduced a cluster of highly shared sequence variants as an artifact. In an earlier analysis, in several hundred donors, most V segments appeared productive either ~87% or ~30% of the time.

PCR primers comprised 60 Vbeta and 13 Jbeta primers. Assay: immunoSEQ multiplex PCR; the TCRdb copy retains only in-frame clones and omits some. Altogether around 150,000 clones are present, under 70% being singletons, with the ten largest covering about 3%. V was pared by 1 base and J by 0 bases, with 3 bases of the junction left unmatched. Germline CDR1 and CDR2: SGHTA and FQGTGA. The CDR3 totals 16 residues. In regard to this clone: Its antigen is not identified.

The donors gave bone marrow, and they were healthy. The chain joins TRBV7-3 to TRBJ2-3; TRBD2 agrees at 8 bases. Sequenced: PBMCs. This TCR was recovered from a woman aged 25 to 45 in good health and CMV-seropositive. The CDR3, as DNA: TGTGCCAGCAGCTTAAGGGGGACTAGTAGCACAGATACGCAGTATTTT. Its protein product is CASSLRGTSSTDTQYF.